The 14 T cell receptor beta chains in this list originate from one sample, sequenced in a study of cytomegalovirus exposure and HLA in healthy donors. 13 Jbeta primers and 60 Vbeta primers were used for the PCR. Using immunoSEQ multiplex PCR, the repertoire was profiled, and TCRdb retains in-frame clones only, with some absent. The sample carries about 170,000 clones, 80% to 90% recorded once. Sequenced sample: PBMCs. The source is a man younger than 35 in good health and CMV-seropositive.

This chain joins TRBV6-5 and TRBJ1-2; tentatively, D is TRBD1 (6 bases). The germline V gene encodes CDR1 MNHEY and CDR2 SVGAGI. With 0 bases removed from V and 8 bases from J, the gap between germline ends came to 19 bases. The CDR3 extends over 16 amino acids. In DNA form, the CDR3 reads TGTGCCAGCAGTTACTCGATAGTACAGGGAGGGAAGGGCTACACCTTC. It yields the protein CASSYSIVQGGKGYTF.

This clone was seen just once. This chain joins TRBV5-6 and TRBJ2-7, with D hard to call. The CDR3 sequence is 11 residues long. CDR1 and CDR2 (germline): SGHDT, YYEEEE. V lost 2 bases, J lost 6 bases, and 6 bases lay in between. CDR3 residues: CASSLTGEQYF. DNA of the CDR3: TGTGCCAGCAGCTTAACCGGCGAGCAGTACTTC.

The chain recombines TRBV19 with TRBJ1-6; 7 bases match TRBD1. Trimming took 9 bases from V and 0 from J; bases not matched to a gene: 5. The CDR3 consists of 15 residues. Germline V CDR1 and CDR2: LNHDA, SQIVND (reference sequence). The CDR3 DNA sequence: TGTGCCAGGGAAGACAGGGCCTCCTATAATTCACCCCTCCACTTT. Encoded protein: CAREDRASYNSPLHF.

This chain links TRBV11-2 with TRBJ2-5; D is possibly TRBD1 (6 bases). Germline CDR1 SGHAT, CDR2 FQNNGV. The CDR3 length is 13 residues. This chain's CDR3 is CDSQGLKKETQYF. The CDR3 DNA reads TGTGATAGCCAGGGGCTGAAAAAAGAGACCCAGTACTTC.

V usage is TRBV30 and J usage is TRBJ2-2; 9 bases fit TRBD1. The CDR3 extends over 15 amino acids. The germline gives CDR1 GTSNPN, CDR2 SVGIG (reference sequence). Germline trimming cut 0 bases from V and 6 bases from J; bases unmatched to any gene: 5. CDR3 residues: CAWSVAGQGAGELFF. CDR3 bases: TGTGCCTGGAGTGTAGCGGGACAGGGTGCCGGGGAGCTGTTTTTT. Based on the CDR3 plus reference TRBV30 and TRBJ2-2, the full variable domain is SQTIHQWPATLVQPVGSPLSLECTVEGTSNPNLYWYRQAAGRGLQLLFYSVGIGQISSEVPQNLSASRPQDRQFILSSKKLLLSDSGFYLCAWSVAGQGAGELFFGEGSRLTVL.

The V and J genes are TRBV23-1 and TRBJ2-5, with 7 bases matching TRBD1. Being an ORF, TRBV23-1 has a function that is uncertain. CDR3 length: 15 amino acids. V lost 0 bases and J lost 5; bases outside the gene matches: 6. DNA for the CDR3: TGCGCCAGCAGTCAATCCCCAACAGGGGACGAGACCCAGTACTTC. Translated, it gives CASSQSPTGDETQYF.

The chain employs TRBV5-6 and TRBJ2-7, with TRBD2 matching over 9 bases. The germline CDR1 and CDR2 sequences are SGHDT and YYEEEE. The CDR3 spans 17 residues. V was clipped by 4 bases and J by 4 bases; unmatched bases: 15. The CDR3 DNA reads as TGTGCCAGCAGCCCAGGACGGGGCGGGGGGGCGTGGTACGAGCAGTACTTC. Translating it yields CASSPGRGGGAWYEQYF.

The chain couples TRBV5-1 to TRBJ1-2, with a possible D match to TRBD1 (5 bases). Germline CDR1 SGHRS, CDR2 YFSETQ. This CDR3 has 14 amino acids. V shed 0 bases and J shed 2 bases, with 8 bases lying between them. The CDR3 spells CASSLVGLNYGYTF. The CDR3 region has the DNA TGCGCCAGCAGCTTGGTGGGACTGAACTATGGCTACACCTTC. Combining the CDR3 with reference TRBV5-1 and TRBJ1-2 gives the whole variable domain KAGVTQTPRYLIKTRGQQVTLSCSPISGHRSVSWYQQTPGQGLQFLFEYFSETQRNKGNFPGRFSGRQFSNSRSEMNVSTLELGDSALYLCASSLVGLNYGYTFGSGTRLTVV.

The chain links TRBV6-6 to TRBJ2-1; 11 bases line up with TRBD2. This CDR3 region has 15 residues. The junction had 6 bases not matched to a gene; V was cut back by 5 bases and J by 6 bases. Germline loops: CDR1 MNHNY, CDR2 SVGAGI (reference sequence). The CDR3 sequence is CASSDRLAGLNEQFF. CDR3 coding DNA: TGTGCCAGCAGTGACCGACTAGCGGGACTCAATGAGCAGTTCTTC.

V and J are TRBV18 and TRBJ1-4; D is unresolved. CDR3 length: 14 amino acids. CDR1 and CDR2 from the germline V gene are KGHSH and LQKENI. V was clipped by 3 bases and J by 6 bases, with 11 bases between them. The DNA for the CDR3 is TGTGCCAGCTCACCTCGTATAACAGATGAAAAACTGTTTTTT. This codes for CASSPRITDEKLFF.

The CDR3 sequence is CSVERQGSPVYGYTF. The DNA for the CDR3 is TGCAGCGTCGAACGGCAGGGTTCGCCCGTCTATGGCTACACCTTC. The chain is built from TRBV29-1 and TRBJ1-2; possibly TRBD1 for D (5 bases). The V gene's germline CDR1 is SQVTM and CDR2 ANQGSEA. Deletions cut 6 bases from V and 4 bases from J, with 21 bases between. The CDR3 is made up of 15 amino acids.

The V call is TRBV10-3, the J call TRBJ1-1, with a possible D match to TRBD1 (6 bases). Trimming stripped 2 bases from V and 0 bases from J, with 10 bases between. This CDR3 region has 15 residues. Germline assignment: CDR1 ENHRY and CDR2 SYGVKD. CDR3 bases: TGTGCCATCAGTGAGATTGGGACACTGAACACTGAAGCTTTCTTT. Residues: CAISEIGTLNTEAFF.

J is TRBJ2-1 and V is TRBV6-5; D is possibly TRBD2 (6 bases). This CDR3 spans 13 amino acids. Trimming pared 5 bases from V and 9 bases from J, leaving 14 bases between. The germline V gene encodes CDR1 MNHEY and CDR2 SVGAGI. Written as DNA, the CDR3 is TGTGCCAGCAGTCCGGGACTCCTCGGTGAGCAGTTCTTC. Protein sequence: CASSPGLLGEQFF.

This chain links TRBV18 with TRBJ1-4; 7 nucleotides agree with TRBD1. Looked up from germline, CDR1 is KGHSH and CDR2 is LQKENI. J was trimmed by 7 bases and V by 6 bases; bases with no gene match: 8. The CDR3 extends over 14 amino acids. Here the CDR3 reads CASSRRDSSEKLFF. CDR3 nucleotide sequence: TGTGCCAGCTCCCGCCGGGACAGCTCTGAAAAACTGTTTTTT. Full variable domain (missing parts from reference TRBV18 and TRBJ1-4): NAGVMQNPRHLVRRRGQEARLRCSPMKGHSHVYWYRQLPEEGLKFMVYLQKENIIDESGMPKERFSAEFPKEGPSILRIQQVVRGDSAAYFCASSRRDSSEKLFFGSGTQLSVL.